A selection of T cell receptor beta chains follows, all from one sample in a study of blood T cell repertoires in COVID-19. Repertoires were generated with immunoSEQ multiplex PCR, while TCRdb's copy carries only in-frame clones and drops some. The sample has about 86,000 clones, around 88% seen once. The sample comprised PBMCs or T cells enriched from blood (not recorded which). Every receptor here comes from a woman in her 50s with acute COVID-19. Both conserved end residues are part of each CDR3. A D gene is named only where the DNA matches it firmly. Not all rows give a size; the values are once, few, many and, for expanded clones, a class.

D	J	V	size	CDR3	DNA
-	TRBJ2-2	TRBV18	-	CASSPPTGNTGELFF	TGTGCCAGCTCACCACCTACAGGGAACACCGGGGAGCTGTTTTTT
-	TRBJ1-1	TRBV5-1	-	CASSFATGGTEAFF	TGCGCCAGCAGCTTTGCGACCGGGGGCACTGAAGCTTTCTTT
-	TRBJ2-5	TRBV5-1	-	CASSPEAGQETQYF	TGCGCCAGCAGCCCGGAGGCGGGCCAAGAGACCCAGTACTTC
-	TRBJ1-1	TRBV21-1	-	CASSKQVKNTEAFF	TGTGCCAGCAGCAAGCAGGTAAAGAACACTGAAGCTTTCTTT
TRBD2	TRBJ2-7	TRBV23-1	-	CASSLSVRGYVDEQYF	TGCGCCAGCAGTCTCTCTGTGCGGGGGTATGTTGACGAGCAGTACTTC
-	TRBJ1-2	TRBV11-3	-	CASSQDSDGYTF	TGTGCCAGCAGCCAAGACAGTGATGGCTACACCTTC
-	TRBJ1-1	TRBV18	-	CASSPGGAPNTEAFF	TGTGCCAGCTCACCGGGCGGGGCCCCAAACACTGAAGCTTTCTTT
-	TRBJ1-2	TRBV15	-	CATSSQVLLGYGYTF	TGTGCCACCAGCTCACAGGTTTTGTTGGGCTATGGCTACACCTTC
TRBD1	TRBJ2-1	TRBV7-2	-	CASSPWTGDNEQFF	TGTGCCAGCAGCCCCTGGACAGGCGACAATGAGCAGTTCTTC
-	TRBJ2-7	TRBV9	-	CASSSGYSSSYEQYF	TGTGCCAGCAGCTCCGGCTACAGTTCCTCCTACGAGCAGTACTTC
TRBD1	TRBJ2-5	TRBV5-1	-	CASSWGTEETQYF	TGCGCCAGCAGCTGGGGGACAGAAGAGACCCAGTACTTC
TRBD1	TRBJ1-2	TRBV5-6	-	CASSPGQGNNYGYTF	TGTGCCAGCAGCCCGGGACAGGGGAATAACTATGGCTACACCTTC
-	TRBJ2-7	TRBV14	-	CASSQGQGFSYEQYF	TGTGCCAGCAGCCAAGGGCAGGGCTTCTCCTACGAGCAGTACTTC
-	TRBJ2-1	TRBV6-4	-	CASSDSYLTSNEQFF	TGTGCCAGCAGTGACTCCTACTTAACGAGCAATGAGCAGTTCTTC
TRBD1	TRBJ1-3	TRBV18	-	CASSRNEGARAGNTIYF	TGTGCCAGCTCGCGGAACGAGGGGGCGCGGGCTGGAAACACCATATATTTT
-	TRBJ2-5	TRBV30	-	CAWIRTTEAQETQYF	TGTGCCTGGATTAGGACTACCGAAGCGCAAGAGACCCAGTACTTC
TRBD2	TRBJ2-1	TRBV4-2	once	CASSQGLAGGINEQFF	TGTGCCAGCAGCCAGGGTCTAGCGGGAGGTATTAATGAGCAGTTCTTC
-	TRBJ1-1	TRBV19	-	CASRAGGAMNTEAFF	TGTGCCAGTCGGGCGGGGGGGGCGATGAACACTGAAGCTTTCTTT
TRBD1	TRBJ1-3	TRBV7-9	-	CASSSTGTGSSGNTIYF	TGTGCCAGCAGCTCAACCGGGACAGGGTCCTCTGGAAACACCATATATTTT
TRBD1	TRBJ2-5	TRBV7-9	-	CASSASGTGGWETQYF	TGTGCCAGCAGCGCGTCCGGGACAGGGGGCTGGGAGACCCAGTACTTC
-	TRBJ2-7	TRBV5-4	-	CASSLDRDLSYEQYF	TGTGCCAGCAGCTTGGACAGGGATTTGTCCTACGAGCAGTACTTC
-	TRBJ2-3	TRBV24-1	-	CATSDPGSAKTDTQYF	TGTGCCACCAGTGACCCCGGTTCAGCGAAGACAGATACGCAGTATTTT
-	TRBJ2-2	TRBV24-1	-	CATSDTRVTGELFF	TGTGCCACCAGTGATACCAGGGTCACCGGGGAGCTGTTTTTT
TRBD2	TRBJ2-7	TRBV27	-	CASSVTSGSSYEQYF	TGTGCCAGCAGTGTCACTAGCGGGAGCTCCTACGAGCAGTACTTC
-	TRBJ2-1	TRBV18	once	CASSPRQGLTEQFF	TGTGCCAGCTCACCACGGCAGGGATTAACTGAGCAGTTCTTC
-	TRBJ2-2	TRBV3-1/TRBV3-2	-	CASKRQPNTGELFF	TGTGCCAGCAAACGACAGCCGAACACCGGGGAGCTGTTTTTT